Below are 10 T cell receptor beta chains sequenced from a single sample in a study of T cells after posttransplantation cyclophosphamide. Sequencing used immunoSEQ multiplex PCR; TCRdb keeps in-frame clones, though not all of them. The sample yields some 54,000 clones, approximately 94% seen once. The specimen sequenced was PBMCs. The receptors come from a woman aged 30 to 39 in good health and a related stem cell transplant donor.

This clone was picked up one time. The chain links TRBV4-1 to TRBJ1-3, with TRBD1 identical over 9 bases. The V gene end was trimmed by 3 bases and the J gene end by 0 bases; junction bases not matched to a gene: 3. The V gene's germline CDR1 is MGHRA and CDR2 YSYEKL. This CDR3 contains 16 residues. CDR3 residues: CASSQWDRASGNTIYF. CDR3 nucleotide sequence: TGCGCCAGCAGCCAGTGGGACAGGGCCTCTGGAAACACCATATATTTT.

This chain connects TRBV5-5 to TRBJ2-7, with 7 bases lining up with TRBD1. J gave up 3 bases and V 3 bases, and 6 bases lay outside the gene matches. CDR3 length equals 14 residues. Germline CDR1 reads SGHKS; CDR2 reads YYEKEE (reference sequence). The CDR3 loop reads CASSSGQAIYEQYF. The CDR3, as DNA: TGTGCCAGCAGCTCCGGACAGGCAATCTACGAGCAGTACTTC. Variable domain in full (rest from reference TRBV5-5 and TRBJ2-7): DAGVTQSPTHLIKTRGQQVTLRCSPISGHKSVSWYQQVLGQGPQFIFQYYEKEERGRGNFPDRFSARQFPNYSSELNVNALLLGDSALYLCASSSGQAIYEQYFGPGTRLTVT.

The V gene is TRBV28, the J gene TRBJ2-7; 7 nucleotides match TRBD1. The J segment lost 5 bases and the V segment lost 6 bases, leaving 7 bases of the junction unmatched. CDR1 is MDHEN and CDR2 is SYDVKM in the germline V gene. This CDR3 contains 13 residues. The CDR3: CASSPGTAHEQYF. CDR3 sequence (DNA): TGTGCCAGCAGCCCTGGGACAGCACACGAGCAGTACTTC.

This chain uses TRBV29-1 with TRBJ1-1; D possibly corresponds to TRBD1 (5 bases). CDR1 SQVTM and CDR2 ANQGSEA come from the germline V gene. The V and J ends lost 6 bases and 6 bases respectively, with 17 bases between them. The CDR3 contains 13 residues. CDR3 in amino acids: CSVASDKWAEAFF. The CDR3 bases are TGCAGCGTGGCGTCGGACAAATGGGCTGAAGCTTTCTTT.

The V call is TRBV15, the J call TRBJ2-6; 12 nucleotides line up with TRBD1. The CDR3 is 19 amino acids. CDR1 and CDR2 (germline): LNHNV, YYDKDF (reference sequence). The trim removed 3 bases at V and 3 bases at J, leaving 9 bases unmatched. CDR3 sequence: CATSSRGQGAMFGANVLTF. CDR3 DNA: TGTGCCACCAGCAGCCGGGGACAGGGGGCGATGTTTGGGGCCAACGTCCTGACTTTC.

This chain uses TRBV7-8 with TRBJ2-7; D gene uncertain. Germline V gene sequence: CDR1 SGHVS, CDR2 FQNEAQ. The CDR3 runs to 12 residues. V was shortened by 5 bases and J by 2 bases, with 7 bases between the two germline ends. CDR3 nucleotides: TGTGCCAGCAGCACCCGGGCCTACGAGCAGTACTTC. Protein: CASSTRAYEQYF.

V and J are TRBV6-1 and TRBJ1-2; tentatively, D is TRBD1 (5 bases). The ends were cut back, 1 base at V and 8 bases at J, with 14 bases in the middle. CDR1 is MNHNS, CDR2 SASEGT, per germline. The CDR3 has 14 residues. Written as DNA, the CDR3 is TGTGCCAGCAGTGAAGGCGATCGGGGGTTCGGCTACACCTTC. This codes for CASSEGDRGFGYTF.

Remarks on this clone: Other DNA sequences within the sample encode an identical CDR3. The genes are TRBV18 and TRBJ1-1; D gene uncertain. The CDR3 contains 13 residues. The V end lost 3 bases, the J end lost 0 bases, and 5 bases lay between the germline ends. Germline V gene data show CDR1 as KGHSH and CDR2 as LQKENI. CDR3 bases: TGTGCCAGCTCACCTCCCGTGAACACTGAAGCTTTCTTT. It yields the protein CASSPPVNTEAFF.

This clone was observed a single time. This chain links TRBV6-5 with TRBJ1-2; the D gene is possibly TRBD1 (5 bases). Germline lookup yields CDR1 MNHEY and CDR2 SVGAGI. This CDR3 has 15 residues. The ends were cut back, 10 bases at V and 4 bases at J, with 22 bases in the middle. The CDR3 nucleotides are TGTGCCACCCTGGCCCAGGGCAGCGCACTCTATGGCTACACCTTC. Residues: CATLAQGSALYGYTF.

On this clone: The junction departs from germline at one end; a sequencing error may be responsible. V usage is TRBV9 and J usage is TRBJ2-2; 9 bases match TRBD2. Germline CDR1 SGDLS, CDR2 YYNGEE. The CDR3 loop spans 16 amino acids. The CDR3 DNA sequence: TGTGCCAGCAGCGTTTCAGGCGGGGGGGTGGTCGGGAAGCTGTTTTTT. Residues: CASSVSGGGVVGKLFF.